The next 32 T cell receptor beta chains were all read from a single sample in a study of human T cells and chemical hapten exposure. The time point: patch test 1, 2 weeks after DPC sensitization. Regarding treatment: therapeutic diphenylcyclopropenone sensitization with weekly scalp DPC. From the RACE reads, TCRdb called clonotypes with MiXCR, one entry per CDR3 protein. The sample records roughly 120,000 distinct CDR3 sequences, roughly 13% being singletons. The sequencing used whole blood, collected in connection with sensitization to the hapten diphenylcyclopropenone (DPC). The receptors were sampled from a man between 18 and 35 years old with alopecia areata. Some clones in this sample may be carry-over from other donors' samples.

This clonotype was recorded a few times. The J gene is TRBJ2-7, the V gene TRBV5-1, with D perhaps given as TRBD1 or TRBD2 (6 bases each). The CDR3 is 14 amino acids. The germline V and J ends were trimmed by 4 bases and 6 bases, with 17 bases remaining between them. Germline values: CDR1 SGHRS, CDR2 YFSETQ. CDR3 nucleotide sequence: TGCGCCAGCAGCAAAGAGGGGGACTGGAGCGAGCAGTACGTC. It encodes CASSKEGDWSEQYV.

A few counts support this clonotype. This sequence joins TRBV6-2 or TRBV6-3 and TRBJ1-5, with TRBD1 identical over 9 bases. The CDR3 runs to 19 residues. V trimming: 2 bases; J trimming: 5 bases; junction bases outside the gene matches: 16. Germline lookup yields CDR1 MNHEY and CDR2 SVGEGT. CDR3 sequence: CASSYLPGQGWRKDQPQHF. The CDR3 DNA reads as TGTGCCAGCAGTTACCTCCCTGGACAGGGGTGGAGGAAAGATCAGCCCCAGCATTTT.

This chain joins TRBV29-1 and TRBJ2-3, with 9 nucleotides matching TRBD2. CDR3 length equals 14 residues. The germline CDR1 and CDR2 sequences are SQVTM and ANQGSEA. J was trimmed by 4 bases and V by 4 bases; bases with no gene match: 6. CDR3 region: CSVGSSGIADTQYF. The CDR3 DNA follows: TGCAGCGTTGGGTCTAGCGGGATCGCAGATACGCAGTATTTT.

The rearrangement joins TRBV7-6 to TRBJ2-1, with D possibly TRBD2 on 6 matching bases. The CDR3 totals 12 residues. Germline V lookup: CDR1 SGHVS, CDR2 FNYEAQ. Trimming cost V 3 bases and J 7 bases, with 7 bases left between them. The CDR3 reads CASSFRENEQFF. The DNA for the CDR3 is TGTGCCAGCAGCTTCCGGGAGAATGAGCAGTTCTTC.

Regarding this clonotype: This may arise from a read error, as a much more abundant clone is one base away. The CDR3 DNA reads as TGTGTCAGCAGCTCGGTCAACACTGAAGCTTTCTTT. Encoded protein: CVSSSVNTEAFF. The V and J genes are TRBV11-2 and TRBJ1-1; D not resolved. The CDR3 contains 12 residues. CDR1 is SGHAT, CDR2 FQNNGV, per germline.

V is TRBV18 and J is TRBJ1-1, with a possible D match to TRBD1 (6 bases). V was cut by 2 bases and J by 0 bases, with 16 bases left in between. CDR1 KGHSH and CDR2 LQKENI come from the germline V gene. The CDR3 has 17 amino acids. The CDR3 reads CASSPNPTGKMNTEAFF. DNA for the CDR3: TGTGCCAGCTCACCAAATCCCACAGGGAAAATGAACACTGAAGCTTTCTTT. The variable domain in full, with the rest retrieved from reference TRBV18 and TRBJ1-1, is NAGVMQNPRHLVRRRGQEARLRCSPMKGHSHVYWYRQLPEEGLKFMVYLQKENIIDESGMPKERFSAEFPKEGPSILRIQQVVRGDSAAYFCASSPNPTGKMNTEAFFGQGTRLTVV.

The J gene is TRBJ1-1, the V gene TRBV7-2, with D unclear. Germline values: CDR1 SGHTA, CDR2 FQGNSA. The CDR3 runs 13 residues. V lost 5 bases, J lost 5 bases, and 12 bases lay in between. CDR3 protein: CASSPRRRTEAFF. CDR3 coding DNA: TGTGCCAGCAGCCCCCGCAGGAGGACTGAAGCTTTCTTT. Full variable domain (outside the CDR3, taken from reference TRBV7-2 and TRBJ1-1): GAGVSQSPSNKVTEKGKDVELRCDPISGHTALYWYRQSLGQGLEFLIYFQGNSAPDKSGLPSDRFSAERTGGSVSTLTIQRTQQEDSAVYLCASSPRRRTEAFFGQGTRLTVV.

A few counts support this clonotype. V usage is TRBV20-1 and J usage is TRBJ2-5; D not resolved. This CDR3 is built from 13 residues. V lost 1 base to trimming and J lost 1 base, with 7 bases between them. The germline V gene encodes CDR1 DFQATT and CDR2 SNEGSKA (reference sequence). The CDR3 sequence: CSARVPSQETQYF. CDR3 DNA sequence: TGCAGTGCTAGAGTCCCTAGCCAAGAGACCCAGTACTTC.

This clonotype was picked up a small number of times. The chain combines TRBV4-3 with TRBJ2-2; 7 bases fit TRBD2. CDR1 is LGHNA, CDR2 YSLEER, per germline. Trimming at V came to 1 base and at J to 6 bases, leaving 5 bases not matched to a gene. The CDR3 has 15 residues. DNA of the CDR3: TGCGCCAGCAGCCAAGTGCGGGGGTTGTCCGGGGAGCTGTTTTTT. The encoded protein is CASSQVRGLSGELFF.

V gene TRBV7-9 combines with J gene TRBJ1-4; TRBD1 is a possible D gene (5 bases). The CDR3 length is 13 residues. Germline V CDR1 and CDR2: SEHNR, FQNEAQ (reference sequence). Trimming removed 11 bases at V and 3 bases at J, with 13 bases between. CDR3 amino acids: CAGRSGSNEKLFF. The CDR3 DNA sequence: TGTGCCGGGCGGTCAGGGTCTAATGAAAAACTGTTTTTT.

This clonotype was found many times. The gene calls are TRBV6-2 or TRBV6-3 and TRBJ1-2, with 7 bases lining up with TRBD1. The V and J ends lost 5 bases and 0 bases, in that order; junction bases with no gene match: 3. This CDR3 has 14 residues. Germline V lookup: CDR1 MNHEY, CDR2 SVGEGT. The DNA of the CDR3 is TGTGCCAGCAGTGCGACAGGGACTAACTATGGCTACACCTTC. Amino acids: CASSATGTNYGYTF.

The chain employs TRBV7-2 and TRBJ2-3; the D gene is possibly TRBD2 (6 bases). There are 14 residues in the CDR3. In germline, CDR1 is SGHTA, CDR2 FQGNSA. V was trimmed by 3 bases and J by 6 bases, leaving 13 bases between them. CDR3 amino acids: CASSFRDFWDTQYF. The CDR3 DNA reads TGTGCCAGCAGCTTCCGGGACTTTTGGGATACGCAGTATTTT.

This clonotype has at least ten counts. J is TRBJ1-2 and V is TRBV19; D not resolved. The V gene's germline CDR1 is LNHDA and CDR2 SQIVND (reference sequence). V was pared by 9 bases and J by 5 bases, with 19 bases between. This CDR3 has 14 amino acids. In nucleotides, the CDR3 is TGTGCCAGCCATGTTGGGCGGCCACCTTATGGCTACACCTTC. This translates into CASHVGRPPYGYTF.

This clonotype was counted a few times. V usage is TRBV12-3 or TRBV12-4 and J usage is TRBJ2-1; no clear D gene. The CDR3 runs 13 residues. Trimming removed 7 bases from V and 8 bases from J, with 15 bases in between. The DNA for the CDR3 is TGTGCCAGCAATGCAGCCCCTCGGGATGAGCAGTTCTTC. Its protein product is CASNAAPRDEQFF.

The V call is TRBV6-5, the J call TRBJ2-7; 10 nucleotides align to TRBD1. CDR3 length: 15 amino acids. Unmatched junction bases numbered 9, after V lost 6 bases and J lost 4 bases. The germline V gene has CDR1 MNHEY and CDR2 SVGAGI. The CDR3 spells CASRTGGTGAYEQYV. The CDR3 DNA sequence: TGTGCCAGCAGGACCGGAGGGACAGGGGCATACGAGCAGTACGTC.

The gene calls are TRBV2 and TRBJ1-2, with a tentative D call TRBD1 (5 bases). From germline, CDR1 is SNHLY and CDR2 FYNNEI. V lost 4 bases to trimming and J lost 4 bases, with 13 bases between them. The CDR3 totals 14 residues. CDR3 amino acids: CASSVEGPSYGYTF. As DNA, the CDR3 is TGTGCCAGCAGTGTGGAGGGACCGAGCTATGGCTACACCTTC.

V is TRBV9 and J is TRBJ2-3; D is possibly TRBD1 or TRBD2 (6 bases each). The CDR3 covers 16 residues. V was cut by 0 bases and J by 5 bases, with 16 bases left in between. Germline lookup yields CDR1 SGDLS and CDR2 YYNGEE. The CDR3 bases are TGTGCCAGCAGCGTAGCTGGGGGACAAGCGGGAGATACGCAGTATTTT. Encoded protein: CASSVAGGQAGDTQYF.

This clonotype came up many times. This sequence joins TRBV3-1 and TRBJ2-7, with 9 positions matching TRBD2. Germline CDR1 is LGHDT and CDR2 is YNNKEL (reference sequence). Losses at the gene ends were 5 bases for V and 2 bases for J; bases not matched to a gene: 10. This CDR3 is 16 amino acids long. The DNA of the CDR3 is TGTGCCAGCAGCGAGATTAGCGGGGGCGTCCCCTACGAGCAGTACTTC. It codes for CASSEISGGVPYEQYF.

The chain couples TRBV12-3 or TRBV12-4 to TRBJ2-1, with 7 bases identical to TRBD1. This CDR3 contains 16 residues. The ends lost 5 bases at V and 7 bases at J; junction bases unmatched: 14. The CDR3 DNA reads as TGTGCCAGCAGTCCGGACAGGTGGGCGCGGTCGAATGAGCAGTTCTTC. Its translation: CASSPDRWARSNEQFF.

The sample holds a few counts of this clonotype. This chain uses TRBV13 with TRBJ2-2, with unresolved D. With 2 bases removed from V and 3 bases from J, the gap between germline ends came to 10 bases. The CDR3 runs 15 residues. Germline V gene data show CDR1 as PRHDT and CDR2 as FYEKMQ (reference sequence). CDR3 sequence: CASSLIGRYTGELFF. The CDR3 DNA reads as TGTGCCAGCAGCTTAATAGGACGGTACACCGGGGAGCTGTTTTTT.

At least ten counts were recorded for this clonotype. The chain is built from TRBV29-1 and TRBJ1-1; 8 positions match TRBD1. Germline V gene data show CDR1 as SQVTM and CDR2 as ANQGSEA. The ends lost 7 bases at V and 6 bases at J; junction bases unmatched: 7. This CDR3 is 12 amino acids long. The CDR3, as DNA: TGCAGCGCAGGTGACAGGGGAGCTGAAGCTTTCTTT. Translation: CSAGDRGAEAFF.

This clonotype appeared a few times. The rearrangement uses TRBV6-2 or TRBV6-3 and TRBJ2-3, with 10 bases lining up with TRBD2. The germline CDR1 and CDR2 sequences are MNHEY and SVGEGT. The CDR3 loop spans 18 amino acids. V trimming: 4 bases; J trimming: 0 bases; junction bases outside the gene matches: 10. In nucleotides, the CDR3 is TGTGCCAGCAGTTCCCATTTCCGACTAGCGGGTAGCACAGATACGCAGTATTTT. Amino acids: CASSSHFRLAGSTDTQYF.

J is TRBJ1-6 and V is TRBV24-1; TRBD1 matches at 10 bases. Germline V gives CDR1 KGHDR, CDR2 SFDVKD. The CDR3 length is 15 residues. The V segment lost 8 bases and the J segment 8 bases; nucleotides outside the gene matches: 8. In DNA form, the CDR3 reads TGTGCCACCAAAAGTACCGGGACAGGGGATTCACCCCTCCACTTT. It specifies CATKSTGTGDSPLHF.

V is TRBV18 and J is TRBJ2-5, with D tentatively TRBD1 or TRBD2 (5 bases each). Deletions cut 2 bases from V and 5 bases from J, with 24 bases between. CDR3 length: 18 residues. Germline CDR1 and CDR2: KGHSH and LQKENI. CDR3: CASSPSGSEPGTIETQYF. CDR3 bases: TGTGCCAGCTCACCAAGCGGATCTGAGCCCGGGACGATCGAGACCCAGTACTTC. Variable domain in full (rest from reference TRBV18 and TRBJ2-5): NAGVMQNPRHLVRRRGQEARLRCSPMKGHSHVYWYRQLPEEGLKFMVYLQKENIIDESGMPKERFSAEFPKEGPSILRIQQVVRGDSAAYFCASSPSGSEPGTIETQYFGPGTRLLVL.

The chain is built from TRBV7-2 and TRBJ1-5; D not certain. V gave up 1 base and J gave up 4 bases, with 11 bases separating them. The V gene's germline CDR1 is SGHTA and CDR2 FQGNSA. The CDR3 covers 15 residues. CDR3 sequence reads: CASSLGSAANQPQHF. The CDR3 DNA sequence: TGTGCCAGCAGCTTAGGTTCCGCTGCTAATCAGCCCCAGCATTTT.

This clonotype occurred a few times. The rearrangement joins TRBV6-2 or TRBV6-3 to TRBJ1-5, with unresolved D. The CDR3 runs to 14 residues. CDR1 is MNHEY, CDR2 SVGEGT, per germline. The V end was cut by 4 bases, the J end by 7 bases, with 14 bases between. The CDR3 DNA sequence: TGTGCCAGCAGTTCTATCGGGGTTGGGCAGCCCCAGCATTTT. Residues: CASSSIGVGQPQHF.

There are many counts of this clonotype. The gene calls are TRBV20-1 and TRBJ2-7; 8 positions match TRBD1. This CDR3 is 15 amino acids long. Germline CDR1 is DFQATT and CDR2 is SNEGSKA (reference sequence). V lost 6 bases to trimming and J lost 2 bases; unmatched junction nucleotides: 12. Here the CDR3 reads CSALGRQGATYEQYV. The CDR3, as DNA: TGCAGTGCCCTCGGTCGGCAGGGGGCCACCTACGAGCAGTACGTC.

This clonotype was recorded a few times. The chain carries TRBV6-2 or TRBV6-3 and TRBJ1-5; TRBD1 is a possible D gene (6 bases). CDR3 length equals 13 residues. Trimming removed 2 bases at V and 6 bases at J, with 8 bases between. Germline CDR1 is MNHEY and CDR2 is SVGEGT. The CDR3 sequence: CASSYEGGQPQHF. In DNA form, the CDR3 reads TGTGCCAGCAGTTACGAGGGGGGTCAGCCCCAGCATTTT.

This clonotype was counted only a few times. The CDR3 bases are TGTGCCAGCAGCTTAAAGCCACACCACGGGGGGGATACGCAGTATTTT. This gives the protein CASSLKPHHGGDTQYF. The chain is built from TRBV7-8 and TRBJ2-3; 7 bases match TRBD2. This CDR3 comprises 16 residues. CDR1 and CDR2 from the germline V gene are SGHVS and FQNEAQ. V dropped 2 bases and J dropped 6; count of bases not matched to a gene: 11.

Turning to this clonotype: The junction departs from germline at one end; a sequencing error may be responsible. The rearrangement links TRBV11-2 to TRBJ2-3; 7 nucleotides agree with TRBD1. CDR1 is SGHAT and CDR2 is FQNNGV in the germline V gene. The CDR3 totals 14 residues. The CDR3 DNA reads TGTGTCAGCAGCAACAGGGGTACCACAGATACGCAGTATTTT. Translation gives CVSSNRGTTDTQYF. The entire variable domain, with the rest obtained from reference TRBV11-2 and TRBJ2-3, is as follows: EAGVAQSPRYKIIEKRQSVAFWCNPISGHATLYWYQQILGQGPKLLIQFQNNGVVDDSQLPKDRFSAERLKGVDSTLKIQPAKLEDSAVYLCVSSNRGTTDTQYFGPGTRLTVL.

This clonotype was found many times. The chain recombines TRBV7-9 with TRBJ1-1; D gene unclear. Germline CDR1 is SEHNR and CDR2 is FQNEAQ (reference sequence). CDR3 size: 14 residues. V lost 3 bases and J 4 bases, leaving 12 bases between the germline ends. The CDR3 region is CASSFHVRGTEAFF. The CDR3 nucleotides are TGTGCCAGCAGCTTCCACGTCAGAGGCACTGAAGCTTTCTTT. Full variable domain (missing parts from reference TRBV7-9 and TRBJ1-1): DTGVSQNPRHKITKRGQNVTFRCDPISEHNRLYWYRQTLGQGPEFLTYFQNEAQLEKSRLLSDRFSAERPKGSFSTLEIQRTEQGDSAMYLCASSFHVRGTEAFFGQGTRLTVV.

This rearrangement joins TRBV28 to TRBJ2-4, with D possibly TRBD2 on 6 matching bases. Trimming removed 1 base from V and 6 bases from J, with 10 bases in between. Germline V lookup: CDR1 MDHEN, CDR2 SYDVKM. The CDR3 is 14 residues long. CDR3 region: CASSLSTGGNIQYF. CDR3 coding DNA: TGTGCCAGCAGTTTATCGACCGGGGGAAACATTCAGTACTTC.